These 8 T cell receptor beta chains share one sample of origin, sequenced in a study of cytomegalovirus exposure and HLA in healthy donors. PCR was performed using 60 Vbeta and 13 Jbeta primers. Data came from immunoSEQ multiplex PCR; TCRdb stores just in-frame clones and leaves some out. Of about 110,000 clones listed, roughly 15% are singletons. The sequenced sample consisted of PBMCs. Receptors were obtained from a female donor in good health and CMV-seronegative.

In this sample, this clone turned up a few times. The V and J genes are TRBV28 and TRBJ2-2, with D unclear. The CDR3 sequence is 16 residues long. Looked up from germline, CDR1 is MDHEN and CDR2 is SYDVKM. The V end lost 3 bases, the J end lost 2 bases, and 13 bases lay between the germline ends. CDR3 region: CASSLGARINTGELFF. CDR3 DNA: TGTGCCAGCAGTTTGGGCGCAAGGATTAACACCGGGGAGCTGTTTTTT.

The V and J genes are TRBV29-1 and TRBJ2-7; 9 bases are a match to TRBD1. Losses at the gene ends were 5 bases for V and 4 bases for J; bases not matched to a gene: 6. Germline V gene data show CDR1 as SQVTM and CDR2 as ANQGSEA. The CDR3 length is 13 residues. The CDR3 sequence: CSVRDRVQYEQYF. Written as DNA, the CDR3 is TGCAGCGTTCGGGACAGGGTGCAGTACGAGCAGTACTTC.

This chain uses TRBV28 with TRBJ2-7; D is perhaps TRBD2 (5 bases). Trimming took 1 base from V and 4 from J, leaving 23 bases between them. The CDR3 is 18 amino acids. Germline V gene sequence: CDR1 MDHEN, CDR2 SYDVKM. CDR3: CASSLLSGTRSGGYEQYF. The CDR3 DNA reads TGTGCCAGCAGTTTATTATCCGGCACTAGATCTGGAGGTTACGAGCAGTACTTC. The whole variable domain, filled in from reference TRBV28 and TRBJ2-7, reads DVKVTQSSRYLVKRTGEKVFLECVQDMDHENMFWYRQDPGLGLRLIYFSYDVKMKEKGDIPEGYSVSREKKERFSLILESASTNQTSMYLCASSLLSGTRSGGYEQYFGPGTRLTVT.

To note about this clone: This specimen includes other DNA sequences encoding the same CDR3. The chain is built from TRBV4-3 and TRBJ2-5; D perhaps matches TRBD2 (6 bases). Trimming removed 0 bases at V and 4 bases at J, with 6 bases between. Per the germline V gene, CDR1 is LGHNA and CDR2 is YSLEER. CDR3 length: 13 amino acids. CDR3 bases: TGCGCCAGCAGCCAAGACGGGGGAGAGACCCAGTACTTC. Its translation: CASSQDGGETQYF.

This clone was seen only a few times. This sequence joins TRBV27 and TRBJ2-7; TRBD2 matches at 10 bases. The CDR3 consists of 15 residues. In germline, CDR1 is MNHEY, CDR2 SMNVEV (reference sequence). Trimming removed 4 bases from V and 5 bases from J; junction bases left unmatched: 8. The CDR3, as DNA: TGTGCCAGCAGTTCCCCCCTAGCGGGAGTTGACGAGCAGTACTTC. Translated: CASSSPLAGVDEQYF.

This clone came up a few times. This sequence joins TRBV19 and TRBJ2-7, with TRBD1 matching over 10 bases. The CDR3 is 13 residues long. With V trimmed by 9 bases and J by 3 bases, 5 bases remained unmatched. Germline assignment: CDR1 LNHDA and CDR2 SQIVND (reference sequence). The CDR3 bases are TGTGCCAGCGGACAGGGGGTAAGCTACGAGCAGTACTTC. Protein sequence: CASGQGVSYEQYF.

The chain is built from TRBV19 and TRBJ1-3; D is uncertain. The germline V and J ends were trimmed by 5 bases and 0 bases, with 8 bases remaining between them. CDR1 and CDR2 (germline): LNHDA, SQIVND (reference sequence). This CDR3 region has 14 residues. CDR3 region: CASSYGSSGNTIYF. DNA of the CDR3: TGTGCCAGTAGTTACGGGAGCTCTGGAAACACCATATATTTT.

This clone appeared a few times. The chain joins TRBV19 to TRBJ1-2; 7 bases are shared with TRBD1. V shed 4 bases and J 0 bases; nucleotides not matched to a gene: 5. The CDR3 sequence is 15 residues long. CDR1 is LNHDA, CDR2 SQIVND, per germline (reference sequence). The CDR3 bases are TGTGCCAGTAGTACCCGGGACAGAACTAACTATGGCTACACCTTC. Its translation is CASSTRDRTNYGYTF.